Shown below are 11 T cell receptor beta chains from a single sample sequenced in a study of cytomegalovirus exposure and HLA in healthy donors. This PCR relied on a set of 60 Vbeta primers and 13 Jbeta primers. TCRdb keeps only in-frame clones here, not all; method: immunoSEQ multiplex PCR. This sample has about 150,000 clones, with 70% to 80% found just once. The sequencing input was PBMCs. The source is a human donor in good health.

This sequence joins TRBV15 and TRBJ1-5, with no clear D. Per germline, CDR1 LNHNV and CDR2 YYDKDF (reference sequence). This CDR3 has 15 residues. Trimming cost V 3 bases and J 7 bases, with 16 bases left between them. CDR3 nucleotide sequence: TGTGCCACCAGCAGGGGGAGGGCAGGAATGCAGCCCCAGCATTTT. This gives the protein CATSRGRAGMQPQHF.

The chain links TRBV7-2 to TRBJ2-5; D is ambiguous. The CDR3 runs 11 residues. The V gene lost 4 bases and the J gene lost 2 bases, with 2 bases spanning the gap. CDR1 and CDR2 (germline): SGHTA, FQGNSA. CDR3 sequence reads: CASSSQETQYF. CDR3 coding DNA: TGTGCCAGCAGCTCGCAAGAGACCCAGTACTTC.

The CDR3 reads CASSGSSNRGVGGQPQHF. The CDR3 coding sequence is TGTGCCAGCAGTGGATCCAGCAACAGGGGAGTCGGTGGTCAGCCCCAGCATTTT. V usage is TRBV2 and J usage is TRBJ1-5, with 7 bases that match TRBD1. This CDR3 spans 18 amino acids. The germline CDR1 and CDR2 sequences are SNHLY and FYNNEI. V was pared by 4 bases and J by 6 bases, with 18 bases of the junction left unmatched.

CDR3 protein: CASSSQTLPYEQYF. The CDR3 bases are TGTGCCAGCAGCTCACAGACCCTCCCCTACGAGCAGTACTTC. The chain employs TRBV5-4 and TRBJ2-7; D gene unclear. V gave up 3 bases and J gave up 2 bases, with 12 bases separating them. Germline V lookup: CDR1 SGHNT, CDR2 YYREEE (reference sequence). The CDR3 has 14 amino acids.

This clone was detected once. V gene TRBV11-2 combines with J gene TRBJ1-1; unclear D gene. Germline CDR1 reads SGHAT; CDR2 reads FQNNGV. The ends were cut back, 2 bases at V and 11 bases at J, with 12 bases in the middle. The CDR3 has 12 amino acids. The CDR3 loop is CASSLNSPFAFF. The CDR3 nucleotides read TGTGCCAGCAGCTTAAACAGCCCCTTTGCTTTCTTT. The full variable domain, with the rest looked up from reference TRBV11-2 and TRBJ1-1, is EAGVAQSPRYKIIEKRQSVAFWCNPISGHATLYWYQQILGQGPKLLIQFQNNGVVDDSQLPKDRFSAERLKGVDSTLKIQPAKLEDSAVYLCASSLNSPFAFFGQGTRLTVV.

The rearrangement joins TRBV10-3 to TRBJ1-1, with 9 bases lining up with TRBD1. Germline CDR1 reads ENHRY; CDR2 reads SYGVKD. This CDR3 contains 18 residues. J lost 3 bases, V lost 6 bases, and 17 bases had no gene match. The CDR3 nucleotides read TGTGCCATCAGCCAACGGGGGGACAGGGTATTAGGGTACACTGAAGCTTTCTTT. This codes for CAISQRGDRVLGYTEAFF.

This clone appeared a single time. This chain links TRBV7-9 with TRBJ2-7; 7 nucleotides line up with TRBD1. Looked up from germline, CDR1 is SEHNR and CDR2 is FQNEAQ (reference sequence). The CDR3 covers 13 residues. V dropped 5 bases and J dropped 5; count of bases not matched to a gene: 6. Here the CDR3 reads CASSTVDRDEQYF. Here the CDR3 DNA reads TGTGCCAGCAGCACCGTTGACAGGGACGAGCAGTACTTC.

The chain employs TRBV19 and TRBJ1-6; D is uncertain. This CDR3 contains 14 residues. Germline V CDR1 and CDR2: LNHDA, SQIVND (reference sequence). V was clipped by 7 bases and J by 6 bases, with 13 bases between them. The CDR3 sequence: CASKSGGTNSPLHF. The CDR3 coding sequence is TGTGCCAGTAAGTCCGGCGGTACTAATTCACCCCTCCACTTT.

In DNA, the CDR3 is TGTGCCAGCAGTTACGACAGGGAGCTTGGCTACACCTTC. Protein sequence: CASSYDRELGYTF. This chain uses TRBV6-5 with TRBJ1-2, with TRBD1 matching over 7 bases. Trimming at V came to 2 bases and at J to 7 bases, leaving 4 bases not matched to a gene. This CDR3 is built from 13 residues. The germline gives CDR1 MNHEY, CDR2 SVGAGI.

The chain carries TRBV6-5 and TRBJ1-2; TRBD1 aligns across 11 bases. The V segment lost 6 bases and the J segment 4 bases; nucleotides outside the gene matches: 4. The CDR3 has 14 residues. The germline gives CDR1 MNHEY, CDR2 SVGAGI. As DNA, the CDR3 is TGTGCCAGCAGGAGGACAGGGGGCGGCTATGGCTACACCTTC. It is translated as CASRRTGGGYGYTF.

V gene TRBV6-1 combines with J gene TRBJ2-5; TRBD2 might be the D (7 bases). There are 15 residues in the CDR3. Germline V gives CDR1 MNHNS, CDR2 SASEGT. V was trimmed by 0 bases and J by 4 bases, leaving 12 bases between them. CDR3: CASSEAGGPGETQYF. The CDR3 DNA sequence: TGTGCCAGCAGTGAAGCGGGGGGGCCGGGAGAGACCCAGTACTTC.